Listed here are 8 T cell receptor beta chains from one sample, sequenced in a study of T cells in Graves' hyperthyroidism and ophthalmopathy. RNA transcripts were the template for amplifying TCR beta CDR3 regions. TCR CDR3 regions were first amplified by RT-PCR with HTBI primers. TCRdb recomputed calls from the multiplex PCR reads with MiXCR, one row per CDR3 protein. Among some 440,000 distinct CDR3 sequences, approximately 14% were seen once, and the ten largest hold roughly an eighth. Sequencing input: blood. The receptor set was obtained from a young woman with Graves' hyperthyroidism.

This clonotype was seen a handful of times. The rearrangement uses TRBV7-6 and TRBJ2-5; no clear D gene. The V and J ends lost 0 bases and 1 base respectively, with 9 bases between them. The CDR3 has 15 residues. Per the germline V gene, CDR1 is SGHVS and CDR2 is FNYEAQ. DNA for the CDR3: TGTGCCAGCAGCTTAGCACAGACTCCCCAAGAGACCCAGTACTTC. Its translation is CASSLAQTPQETQYF.

The chain employs TRBV27 and TRBJ2-7; TRBD1 is a possible D gene (8 bases). Germline V gene lookup returns CDR1 MNHEY and CDR2 SMNVEV (reference sequence). The CDR3 is 13 amino acids. V lost 9 bases and J lost 5, with 17 bases in between. The CDR3 DNA reads as TGTGCCAGTACAGGGGGTGGGGGGGACGAGCAGTACTTC. Protein product: CASTGGGGDEQYF.

The chain recombines TRBV4-1 with TRBJ2-2, with 8 positions matching TRBD1. The CDR3 covers 16 residues. Germline-derived CDR1 and CDR2 are MGHRA and YSYEKL. Trimming took 4 bases from V and 5 from J; bases not matched to a gene: 9. CDR3 protein: CASSPLGQGGTGELFF. The CDR3 coding sequence is TGCGCCAGCAGCCCATTAGGACAGGGTGGGACCGGGGAGCTGTTTTTT.

The chain joins TRBV6-1 to TRBJ2-7, with TRBD2 matching 13 bases. Germline CDR1 is MNHNS and CDR2 is SASEGT. This CDR3 comprises 17 residues. The junction had 15 bases not matched to a gene; V was cut back by 6 bases and J by 7 bases. The CDR3 reads CASRLPTSGGPWGEQYF. Written as DNA, the CDR3 is TGTGCCAGCAGGCTCCCGACTAGCGGGGGGCCCTGGGGGGAGCAGTACTTC.

This clonotype was counted at least ten times. This chain links TRBV5-1 with TRBJ2-1; 11 positions match TRBD2. Germline-derived CDR1 and CDR2 are SGHRS and YFSETQ. Trimming took 4 bases from V and 6 from J; bases not matched to a gene: 6. The CDR3 spans 15 residues. CDR3 sequence reads: CASSVLAGVGNEQFF. The DNA for the CDR3 is TGCGCCAGCAGCGTACTAGCGGGAGTGGGCAATGAGCAGTTCTTC.

This clonotype came up many times. The chain links TRBV9 to TRBJ2-5; D ambiguous. The CDR3 has 14 amino acids. CDR1 SGDLS and CDR2 YYNGEE come from the germline V gene. V was cut by 0 bases and J by 4 bases, with 10 bases left in between. For the CDR3, the DNA is TGTGCCAGCAGCGTAGCGAGGTTAGGAGAGACCCAGTACTTC. This gives the protein CASSVARLGETQYF.

This clonotype was counted at least ten times. This chain joins TRBV7-9 and TRBJ1-2, with TRBD1 identical over 8 bases. Germline V gene data show CDR1 as SEHNR and CDR2 as FQNEAQ (reference sequence). V trimming: 6 bases; J trimming: 8 bases; junction bases outside the gene matches: 8. The CDR3 is 13 amino acids. The CDR3 nucleotides are TGTGCCAGCAGAGTCCAGGGGGCAGGGGGCTACACCTTC. Translating gives CASRVQGAGGYTF.

This clonotype was counted many times. The chain uses TRBV28 and TRBJ2-7; 9 nucleotides align to TRBD2. CDR3 size: 17 residues. After removal of 2 bases from V and 6 bases from J, the junction contained 14 bases not matched to a gene. Germline assignment: CDR1 MDHEN and CDR2 SYDVKM. In DNA, the CDR3 is TGTGCCAGCAGTTTAATATACTTTGCGGGGGGGAGACTCGAGCAGTACTTC. Protein: CASSLIYFAGGRLEQYF.